The clone carrying this T cell receptor (beta chain) was seen only once. CDR1 is MNHNS and CDR2 is SASEGT in the germline V gene. The CDR3 loop spans 16 amino acids. The V and J ends lost 4 bases and 0 bases respectively, with 15 bases between them. The sample originates from a study of technical replicates of blood from a handful of donors. Method: immunoSEQ multiplex PCR; TCRdb's copy keeps in-frame clones and lacks some. The sample contains about 75,000 clones, 95% to 97% of which appear only once. The TCR comes from a human donor in good health. The rearrangement links TRBV6-1 to TRBJ1-1; the D gene is possibly TRBD1 (5 bases). The sequenced material came from T cells isolated from PBMCs. The CDR3 spells CASSGWGVGVNTEAFF. CDR3 nucleotide sequence: TGTGCCAGCAGTGGCTGGGGGGTCGGGGTGAACACTGAAGCTTTCTTT.